The 4 T cell receptor beta chains below all came from one sample that was sequenced in a study of T-cell memory formation after mild COVID-19. TCRdb reanalysed the 5' RACE reads using MiXCR and keeps one entry per CDR3 protein. This table has under 300,000 distinct CDR3 sequences, around 16% appearing once. The sequencing input was PBMCs or a T cell subset sorted from them (not recorded which). The receptors come from a man younger than 35 who had mild COVID-19 (a few samples of this study predate the infection). Cell type and time point are not known.

This chain uses TRBV4-1 with TRBJ2-5; D unresolved. The germline V gene encodes CDR1 MGHRA and CDR2 YSYEKL. V was shortened by 1 base and J by 2 bases, with 8 bases between the two germline ends. The CDR3 covers 14 residues. The CDR3 reads CASSQGEVQETQYF. In nucleotides, the CDR3 is TGCGCCAGCAGCCAAGGGGAAGTACAAGAGACCCAGTACTTC.

This clonotype was counted only a few times. The V gene is TRBV20-1, the J gene TRBJ2-3; D remains unclear. Trimming shortened V by 6 bases and J by 1 base, and 14 bases separated the two germline ends. The CDR3 is 14 residues long. Germline V gene sequence: CDR1 DFQATT, CDR2 SNEGSKA (reference sequence). The CDR3 is CSAPIQLGTDTQYF. In DNA, the CDR3 is TGCAGTGCCCCGATCCAATTGGGCACAGATACGCAGTATTTT.

This clonotype came up a few times. Germline and junction disagree at one end, which may indicate a read error. CDR3 protein: CVSSPRVVGDQRELFF. As DNA, the CDR3 is TGTGTCAGCAGTCCAAGAGTCGTGGGGGATCAAAGGGAGCTGTTTTTT. This rearrangement joins TRBV12-3 or TRBV12-4 to TRBJ2-2, with D perhaps assigned TRBD1 or TRBD2 (5 bases each). The CDR3 has 16 amino acids.

The chain carries TRBV9 and TRBJ1-1; D is unresolved. Germline CDR1 and CDR2: SGDLS and YYNGEE. V was clipped by 0 bases and J by 12 bases, with 15 bases between them. The CDR3 totals 13 residues. CDR3: CASSVESGVGPFF. Here the CDR3 DNA reads TGTGCCAGCAGCGTAGAGTCTGGGGTTGGGCCTTTCTTT.